This entry lists 32 T cell receptor beta chains sequenced from one sample in a study of control samples from healthy donors and cancer patients. The method was immunoSEQ multiplex PCR; TCRdb's version includes in-frame clones alone and lacks a portion of them. The data contain about 410,000 clones, around 90% of them singletons. Sequencing input: PBMCs. The receptor set was obtained from a man aged 35 to 55 with head and neck cancer.

The genes are TRBV6-2 or TRBV6-3 and TRBJ2-3; possibly TRBD2 for D (5 bases). V was cut by 0 bases and J by 5 bases, with 12 bases left in between. Germline CDR1 is MNHEY and CDR2 is SVGEGT. This CDR3 has 15 amino acids. The CDR3 protein is CASSYSTGNRDTQYF. CDR3 nucleotides: TGTGCCAGCAGTTACTCGACCGGGAACAGAGATACGCAGTATTTT.

The chain carries TRBV2 and TRBJ1-5; 7 positions agree with TRBD1. The V and J ends lost 6 bases and 3 bases, in that order; junction bases with no gene match: 8. The length of the CDR3 is 15 residues. Germline V gene sequence: CDR1 SNHLY, CDR2 FYNNEI. The CDR3 region has the DNA TGTGCCAGCAGCGCCGGACAGGAGTTCAATCAGCCCCAGCATTTT. This codes for CASSAGQEFNQPQHF.

There are a few counts of this clone. The genes are TRBV2 and TRBJ2-1; 10 nucleotides align to TRBD2. Trimming took 8 bases from V and 7 from J; bases not matched to a gene: 11. In germline, CDR1 is SNHLY, CDR2 FYNNEI. CDR3 length: 15 residues. The CDR3: CASSGALAGWNEQFF. The CDR3 coding sequence is TGTGCCAGCTCGGGGGCACTAGCGGGATGGAATGAGCAGTTCTTC.

CDR3 residues: CASSRDRGSEAFF. The CDR3 DNA is TGTGCCAGCAGTAGGGACAGGGGTTCTGAAGCTTTCTTT. The V and J genes are TRBV7-3 and TRBJ1-1, with TRBD1 identical over 10 bases. Trimming removed 6 bases from V and 6 bases from J; junction bases left unmatched: 4. The germline V gene encodes CDR1 SGHTA and CDR2 FQGTGA. This CDR3 spans 13 amino acids.

Only a few counts were recorded for this clone. The V and J genes are TRBV5-1 and TRBJ1-1, with TRBD1 identical over 8 bases. Germline CDR1 and CDR2: SGHRS and YFSETQ. V was pared by 3 bases and J by 2 bases, with 3 bases of the junction left unmatched. This CDR3 comprises 14 residues. The CDR3 region is CASSSQGGNTEAFF. The CDR3 DNA sequence: TGCGCCAGCAGCTCACAGGGGGGAAACACTGAAGCTTTCTTT.

The rearrangement uses TRBV5-1 and TRBJ1-1; no clear D. The length of the CDR3 is 13 residues. Germline V gene sequence: CDR1 SGHRS, CDR2 YFSETQ. The V end was cut by 6 bases, the J end by 4 bases, with 13 bases between. The DNA of the CDR3 is TGCGCCAGCACCCTCGCTGGGAGCACTGAAGCTTTCTTT. Translating it yields CASTLAGSTEAFF.

The rearrangement joins TRBV5-6 to TRBJ1-1; D gene unclear. V was cut by 1 base and J by 6 bases, with 10 bases left in between. The CDR3 loop spans 13 amino acids. Germline assignment: CDR1 SGHDT and CDR2 YYEEEE. For the CDR3, the DNA is TGTGCCAGCAGCTTGATCGAGATTCCTGAAGCTTTCTTT. Residues: CASSLIEIPEAFF. The variable domain in full, completed from reference TRBV5-6 and TRBJ1-1, reads DAGVTQSPTHLIKTRGQQVTLRCSPKSGHDTVSWYQQALGQGPQFIFQYYEEEERQRGNFPDRFSGHQFPNYSSELNVNALLLGDSALYLCASSLIEIPEAFFGQGTRLTVV.

The chain combines TRBV7-8 with TRBJ2-2; D uncertain. The ends were cut back, 5 bases at V and 5 bases at J, with 12 bases in the middle. Per the germline V gene, CDR1 is SGHVS and CDR2 is FQNEAQ. This CDR3 is 14 amino acids long. CDR3 loop: CASSPPPGTGELFF. CDR3 DNA sequence: TGTGCCAGCAGCCCGCCCCCGGGTACCGGGGAGCTGTTTTTT.

The chain has TRBV27 and TRBJ2-1; TRBD2 aligns across 13 bases. Germline V lookup: CDR1 MNHEY, CDR2 SMNVEV (reference sequence). The CDR3 consists of 16 residues. The V gene end was trimmed by 5 bases and the J gene end by 9 bases; junction bases not matched to a gene: 10. The CDR3 loop is CASSTRTSGGMGEQFF. DNA of the CDR3: TGTGCCAGCAGTACTCGGACTAGCGGGGGAATGGGTGAGCAGTTCTTC.

V usage is TRBV28 and J usage is TRBJ1-1; D uncertain. Germline-derived CDR1 and CDR2 are MDHEN and SYDVKM. Trimming left V 3 bases short and J 5 bases short, with 7 bases between. This CDR3 contains 12 residues. The chain's CDR3 is CASSFGKTEAFF. In DNA form, the CDR3 reads TGTGCCAGCAGTTTCGGGAAGACTGAAGCTTTCTTT. Full variable domain (rest looked up from reference TRBV28 and TRBJ1-1): DVKVTQSSRYLVKRTGEKVFLECVQDMDHENMFWYRQDPGLGLRLIYFSYDVKMKEKGDIPEGYSVSREKKERFSLILESASTNQTSMYLCASSFGKTEAFFGQGTRLTVV.

The chain joins TRBV24-1 to TRBJ2-3, with D perhaps matching TRBD2 (6 bases). Germline-derived CDR1 and CDR2 are KGHDR and SFDVKD. The V end lost 6 bases, the J end lost 2 bases, and 11 bases lay between the germline ends. This CDR3 has 14 residues. The CDR3 is CATSSAGLTDTQYF. The CDR3 nucleotides are TGTGCCACCAGTTCAGCGGGCCTCACAGATACGCAGTATTTT.

The chain employs TRBV6-5 and TRBJ1-5, with 8 bases that match TRBD1. This CDR3 spans 15 amino acids. Germline V gives CDR1 MNHEY, CDR2 SVGAGI. V dropped 6 bases and J dropped 4; count of bases not matched to a gene: 8. The CDR3 nucleotides read TGTGCCAGCAGCAGGACAGGGAAACGGAATCAGCCCCAGCATTTT. Translated: CASSRTGKRNQPQHF.

V gene TRBV28 combines with J gene TRBJ2-3, with D perhaps matching TRBD2 (6 bases). This CDR3 is 12 amino acids long. V lost 6 bases, J lost 6 bases, and 10 bases lay in between. Germline assignment: CDR1 MDHEN and CDR2 SYDVKM. CDR3 sequence reads: CASRLAGDTQYF. In DNA, the CDR3 is TGTGCCAGCAGACTAGCCGGGGATACGCAGTATTTT.

V gene TRBV21-1 combines with J gene TRBJ1-2. TRBV21-1 is deemed a pseudogene. The CDR3 totals 12 residues. DNA of the CDR3: TGTGCCAGCAGCAAAGAGTGGGGGTTTTACACCTTC. It encodes CASSKEWGFYTF.

This clone has just a few counts. The chain joins TRBV28 to TRBJ1-3; the D gene is possibly TRBD1 (5 bases). V shed 6 bases and J shed 0 bases, with 15 bases lying between them. Per the germline V gene, CDR1 is MDHEN and CDR2 is SYDVKM. The CDR3 spans 16 residues. The CDR3 DNA is TGTGCCAGCAGACCCTACGAGGGGTACTCTGGAAACACCATATATTTT. This translates into CASRPYEGYSGNTIYF.

This chain links TRBV7-2 with TRBJ1-5; TRBD1 might be the D (6 bases). V lost 3 bases, J lost 5 bases, and 14 bases lay in between. CDR3 size: 15 residues. Germline-derived CDR1 and CDR2 are SGHTA and FQGNSA. The CDR3 bases are TGTGCCAGCAGCTTCGGGGCTGGGGGCGATCAGCCCCAGCATTTT. Its translation: CASSFGAGGDQPQHF.

The CDR3 nucleotides read TGTGCCAGCAGCCCAAACCAGGGGGGTTTCTCCTACAATGAGCAGTTCTTC. Translated: CASSPNQGGFSYNEQFF. The chain is built from TRBV11-2 and TRBJ2-1; D may be TRBD1 (7 bases). CDR3 length equals 17 residues. V was cut by 5 bases and J by 0 bases, with 17 bases left in between. Germline CDR1 SGHAT, CDR2 FQNNGV.

V usage is TRBV2 and J usage is TRBJ1-1; D possibly corresponds to TRBD1 (5 bases). Trimming removed 6 bases at V and 0 bases at J, with 11 bases between. Germline CDR1 and CDR2: SNHLY and FYNNEI. The CDR3 has 14 residues. The CDR3 DNA follows: TGTGCCAGCAGCCTGACAGTAATGAACACTGAAGCTTTCTTT. It is translated as CASSLTVMNTEAFF.

The chain couples TRBV10-3 to TRBJ2-2; D may be TRBD1 (5 bases). Deletions cut 3 bases from V and 3 bases from J, with 8 bases between. Germline loops: CDR1 ENHRY, CDR2 SYGVKD. The CDR3 length is 14 residues. This chain's CDR3 is CAISDRVDTGELFF. In DNA form, the CDR3 reads TGTGCCATCAGTGACAGGGTAGACACCGGGGAGCTGTTTTTT.

The V call is TRBV28, the J call TRBJ2-1; 9 bases line up with TRBD2. CDR3 length: 14 amino acids. Germline trimming cut 2 bases from V and 8 bases from J; bases unmatched to any gene: 4. Germline loops: CDR1 MDHEN, CDR2 SYDVKM. The CDR3 is CASSLVAGDDEQFF. The DNA of the CDR3 is TGTGCCAGCAGTTTAGTAGCGGGAGATGATGAGCAGTTCTTC.

The chain employs TRBV6-5 and TRBJ2-1; 7 positions agree with TRBD2. Germline V CDR1 and CDR2: MNHEY, SVGAGI. Germline trimming cut 7 bases from V and 4 bases from J; bases unmatched to any gene: 7. The CDR3 sequence is 14 residues long. The CDR3 reads CASTGGAEYNEQFF. Here the CDR3 DNA reads TGTGCCAGCACGGGAGGAGCGGAATACAATGAGCAGTTCTTC.

This chain links TRBV5-1 with TRBJ1-1, with D possibly being TRBD1 (5 bases). Deletions cut 4 bases from V and 1 base from J, with 11 bases between. The germline gives CDR1 SGHRS, CDR2 YFSETQ. The length of the CDR3 is 14 residues. CDR3: CASSLTDRNTEAFF. As DNA, the CDR3 is TGCGCCAGCAGCCTAACCGACAGGAACACTGAAGCTTTCTTT.

This clone was seen ten or more times. The gene calls are TRBV27 and TRBJ1-5, with TRBD1 identical over 7 bases. The length of the CDR3 is 15 residues. Germline assignment: CDR1 MNHEY and CDR2 SMNVEV (reference sequence). V lost 5 bases to trimming and J lost 2 bases; unmatched junction nucleotides: 6. The chain's CDR3 is CASSRQGLGNQPQHF. CDR3 DNA: TGTGCCAGCAGTCGACAGGGTTTGGGCAATCAGCCCCAGCATTTT.

The chain joins TRBV4-2 to TRBJ2-1; no reliable D call. Trimming stripped 0 bases from V and 7 bases from J, with 4 bases between. The germline CDR1 and CDR2 sequences are LGHNA and YNFKEQ. This CDR3 comprises 12 residues. The CDR3 region has the DNA TGTGCCAGCAGCCAAGATCCTAATGAGCAGTTCTTC. It encodes CASSQDPNEQFF.

The rearrangement links TRBV7-2 to TRBJ1-3; possibly TRBD1 for D (5 bases). Germline assignment: CDR1 SGHTA and CDR2 FQGNSA. CDR3 length: 15 residues. Trimming shortened V by 6 bases and J by 1 base, and 13 bases separated the two germline ends. The CDR3 sequence: CASSPTGQSGNTIYF. The CDR3 bases are TGTGCCAGCAGTCCTACGGGGCAATCTGGAAACACCATATATTTT. Full variable domain (missing parts from reference TRBV7-2 and TRBJ1-3): GAGVSQSPSNKVTEKGKDVELRCDPISGHTALYWYRQSLGQGLEFLIYFQGNSAPDKSGLPSDRFSAERTGGSVSTLTIQRTQQEDSAVYLCASSPTGQSGNTIYFGEGSWLTVV.

The sample holds a few counts of this clone. The genes are TRBV24-1 and TRBJ2-3; 7 bases agree with TRBD2. V was pared by 7 bases and J by 2 bases, with 8 bases of the junction left unmatched. CDR1 is KGHDR and CDR2 is SFDVKD in the germline V gene. This CDR3 has 15 residues. CDR3 region: CATSPGLADTDTQYF. CDR3 nucleotides: TGTGCCACCAGCCCTGGGCTAGCGGACACAGATACGCAGTATTTT.

The chain is built from TRBV11-2 and TRBJ1-2; TRBD1 might be the D (5 bases). V was pared by 0 bases and J by 5 bases, with 13 bases between. The germline V gene has CDR1 SGHAT and CDR2 FQNNGV. The CDR3 has 15 amino acids. The CDR3 loop is CASSLDGWGSYGYTF. In DNA, the CDR3 is TGTGCCAGCAGCTTAGACGGCTGGGGGAGTTATGGCTACACCTTC.

V usage is TRBV20-1 and J usage is TRBJ2-1; TRBD2 agrees at 11 bases. Trimming cost V 3 bases and J 0 bases; bases outside gene matches: 10. The germline gives CDR1 DFQATT, CDR2 SNEGSKA (reference sequence). This CDR3 spans 18 amino acids. CDR3 amino acids: CSASQASGRISSYNEQFF. In DNA, the CDR3 is TGCAGTGCTAGTCAGGCTAGCGGGAGGATTAGCTCCTACAATGAGCAGTTCTTC.

The chain uses TRBV5-4 and TRBJ1-2; tentative D call: TRBD1 (5 bases). The V end was cut by 2 bases, the J end by 7 bases, with 15 bases between. The CDR3 has 14 amino acids. Germline V gene lookup returns CDR1 SGHNT and CDR2 YYREEE (reference sequence). CDR3 nucleotides: TGTGCCAGCAGCTTAGGTGGGACGGACCCTGGCTACACCTTC. It translates to CASSLGGTDPGYTF.

The chain has TRBV5-4 and TRBJ2-1; the match to TRBD2 covers 11 bases. CDR3 size: 19 residues. Germline values: CDR1 SGHNT, CDR2 YYREEE (reference sequence). V trimming: 1 base; J trimming: 7 bases; junction bases outside the gene matches: 16. For the CDR3, the DNA is TGTGCCAGCAGCTTGAGCTATGCCCCGACTAGCGGGATATGGAATGAGCAGTTCTTC. Amino acids: CASSLSYAPTSGIWNEQFF.

This sequence joins TRBV27 and TRBJ1-6; 7 nucleotides align to TRBD1. J lost 6 bases, V lost 6 bases, and 8 bases had no gene match. Germline-derived CDR1 and CDR2 are MNHEY and SMNVEV (reference sequence). CDR3 length: 15 amino acids. The DNA of the CDR3 is TGTGCCAGCAGCTCACAGGGGCTAGGTAATTCACCCCTCCACTTT. Its protein product is CASSSQGLGNSPLHF.

The genes are TRBV28 and TRBJ1-5; D is uncertain. V was pared by 4 bases and J by 7 bases, with 5 bases between. The germline CDR1 and CDR2 sequences are MDHEN and SYDVKM. The CDR3 sequence is 11 residues long. CDR3 sequence (DNA): TGTGCCAGCAGTTACGGACAGCCCCAGCATTTT. Residues: CASSYGQPQHF.